The T cell receptor beta chain under discussion was sequenced for a study of lymphopenia after photon versus proton radiotherapy. Clones were sequenced by immunoSEQ multiplex PCR, and TCRdb holds only the in-frame ones, with some missing. This sample carries about 40,000 clones, 70% to 90% of them seen once, and the ten largest clones take around a tenth. The CDR3 covers 16 residues. Germline CDR1 reads SGDLS; CDR2 reads YYNGEE. The germline V and J ends were trimmed by 6 bases and 0 bases, with 15 bases remaining between them. Study-wide points: Under photons, naive T cells and diversity fell while effector/memory populations rose. A bigger post-nadir fall in TCR diversity correlated inversely with survival time in deceased patients. Only patients who died were analyzed for survival; proton advantage is unproven. Oligoclonal CD8+ Temra expansion after nadir drove photon patients' diversity drop.

Concerning this clone itself: Its antigen is as yet unknown.

The sequence derives from a woman in her seventies with pancreatic cancer. Some clones in this sample may be carry-over from other donors' samples. Sequenced material: peripheral blood, taken from a patient treated with proton-based radiotherapy. This chain connects TRBV9 to TRBJ2-2; D possibly corresponds to TRBD2 (6 bases). The CDR3 is CASTSGLPPNTGELFF. In DNA, the CDR3 is TGTGCCAGCACCAGCGGGCTTCCCCCGAACACCGGGGAGCTGTTTTTT. Supplemented by reference TRBV9 and TRBJ2-2, the full variable domain reads DSGVTQTPKHLITATGQRVTLRCSPRSGDLSVYWYQQSLDQGLQFLIQYYNGEERAKGNILERFSAQQFPDLHSELNLSSLELGDSALYFCASTSGLPPNTGELFFGEGSRLTVL.